These 26 T cell receptor beta chains were all obtained from the same sample, sequenced in a study of blood T cell repertoires in COVID-19. Profiled with immunoSEQ multiplex PCR; TCRdb holds only in-frame clones, not every one. The sample holds 140,000 to 150,000 clones; almost 90% are singletons and the top ten take approximately 2.5%. What was sequenced was peripheral blood. The receptor source for this set is a human donor in a cohort sampled during active COVID-19.

The chain recombines TRBV27 with TRBJ1-2; D not resolved. V was cut by 7 bases and J by 6 bases, with 18 bases left in between. The CDR3 runs 14 residues. Per the germline V gene, CDR1 is MNHEY and CDR2 is SMNVEV (reference sequence). CDR3 coding DNA: TGTGCCAGCAATTCGGGCTACCTCGGGGATGGCTACACCTTC. It specifies CASNSGYLGDGYTF.

This clone was seen a single time. The V and J genes are TRBV4-2 and TRBJ2-1; 15 bases are shared with TRBD2. The V gene's germline CDR1 is LGHNA and CDR2 YNFKEQ. This CDR3 contains 17 residues. J lost 10 bases, V lost 3 bases, and 10 bases had no gene match. The CDR3 sequence: CASSHGLAGGASREQFF. The DNA for the CDR3 is TGTGCCAGCAGCCACGGACTAGCGGGGGGGGCAAGCAGGGAGCAGTTCTTC.

The chain carries TRBV25-1 and TRBJ1-5; TRBD1 aligns across 8 bases. With V trimmed by 10 bases and J by 0 bases, 5 bases remained unmatched. The germline V gene encodes CDR1 MGHDK and CDR2 SYGVNS. The CDR3 contains 14 residues. For the CDR3, the DNA is TGTGCCATTCGGGACAGGAATAGCAATCAGCCCCAGCATTTT. It specifies CAIRDRNSNQPQHF.

The V and J genes are TRBV5-6 and TRBJ2-7; D unclear. The CDR3 runs to 12 residues. The V end lost 3 bases, the J end lost 9 bases, and 13 bases lay between the germline ends. The germline V gene has CDR1 SGHDT and CDR2 YYEEEE. The DNA of the CDR3 is TGTGCCAGCAGCTCGTCATTGGCATCGCAGTACTTC. Protein: CASSSSLASQYF.

The chain carries TRBV19 and TRBJ2-6; TRBD1 agrees at 8 bases. The germline CDR1 and CDR2 sequences are LNHDA and SQIVND (reference sequence). V was clipped by 4 bases and J by 2 bases; unmatched bases: 4. This CDR3 region has 16 residues. The CDR3 here is CASSTRTGPGANVLTF. CDR3 in DNA: TGTGCCAGTAGTACCCGGACAGGGCCTGGGGCCAACGTCCTGACTTTC.

The chain carries TRBV7-3 and TRBJ2-3, with 7 positions matching TRBD2. This CDR3 contains 15 residues. Germline values: CDR1 SGHTA, CDR2 FQGTGA. V lost 2 bases, J lost 4 bases, and 6 bases stayed unmatched. The CDR3 region has the DNA TGTGCCAGCAGCTTAGGAGGGAGGGTAGCAGATACGCAGTATTTT. This gives the protein CASSLGGRVADTQYF.

The sample holds a few counts of this clone. In nucleotides, the CDR3 is TGTGCCAGCAGTTACGCCGGGAATGAGCAGTTCTTC. Its protein is CASSYAGNEQFF. The chain has TRBV6-2 or TRBV6-3 and TRBJ2-1, with D unclear. The CDR3 covers 12 residues. Trimming left V 2 bases short and J 7 bases short, with 6 bases between. Germline-derived CDR1 and CDR2 are MNHEY and SVGEGT.

The genes are TRBV15 and TRBJ2-5; unclear D gene. The V gene's germline CDR1 is LNHNV and CDR2 YYDKDF (reference sequence). The CDR3 is made up of 12 amino acids. The germline V and J ends were trimmed by 6 bases and 4 bases, with 9 bases remaining between them. CDR3: CATSSLGETQYF. The CDR3 DNA reads TGTGCCACCAGTTCCCTCGGAGAGACCCAGTACTTC.

CDR3 protein: CASRLTANAPLHF. The CDR3 DNA follows: TGTGCCAGTAGGTTGACAGCCAACGCACCCCTCCACTTT. The chain combines TRBV19 with TRBJ1-6, with a possible D match to TRBD1 (5 bases). V was clipped by 6 bases and J by 11 bases, with 14 bases between them. The CDR3 sequence is 13 residues long. Germline values: CDR1 LNHDA, CDR2 SQIVND (reference sequence).

J is TRBJ2-7 and V is TRBV11-3, with 8 bases identical to TRBD1. The V and J ends lost 5 bases and 6 bases, in that order; junction bases with no gene match: 9. The CDR3 is 14 amino acids. Germline lookup yields CDR1 SGHNT and CDR2 YENEEA. The CDR3 sequence: CASSPGQAATEQYF. CDR3 nucleotide sequence: TGTGCCAGCAGCCCGGGACAGGCGGCTACCGAGCAGTACTTC.

This clone was counted only a few times. The V and J genes are TRBV4-2 and TRBJ2-3, with TRBD1 identical over 9 bases. V shed 6 bases, J shed 1 base, and the junction held 2 bases outside the gene matches. Germline V lookup: CDR1 LGHNA, CDR2 YNFKEQ. This CDR3 region has 14 residues. The CDR3 reads CASSHRGRTDTQYF. The CDR3 nucleotides are TGTGCCAGCAGTCACAGGGGGCGCACAGATACGCAGTATTTT.

V usage is TRBV18 and J usage is TRBJ1-6, with 11 bases lining up with TRBD1. The CDR3 has 14 amino acids. CDR1 and CDR2 from the germline V gene are KGHSH and LQKENI. V shed 6 bases, J shed 9 bases, and the junction held 4 bases outside the gene matches. The CDR3 protein is CASSAGTGGSPLHF. In DNA form, the CDR3 reads TGTGCCAGCTCGGCCGGGACAGGGGGTTCACCCCTCCACTTT.

This rearrangement joins TRBV18 to TRBJ2-7; TRBD1 matches at 10 bases. The CDR3 length is 14 residues. J gave up 4 bases and V 3 bases, and 3 bases lay outside the gene matches. Germline assignment: CDR1 KGHSH and CDR2 LQKENI. CDR3 coding DNA: TGTGCCAGCTCACCTCCGGGACAGGGGTACGAGCAGTACTTC. Protein sequence: CASSPPGQGYEQYF.

The rearrangement links TRBV30 to TRBJ2-7, with 7 bases matching TRBD2. The CDR3 is 13 residues long. The V gene end was trimmed by 3 bases and the J gene end by 3 bases; junction bases not matched to a gene: 5. In germline, CDR1 is GTSNPN, CDR2 SVGIG (reference sequence). The CDR3 coding sequence is TGTGCCTGGAGCCACGGGGGGTTCTACGAGCAGTACTTC. As protein: CAWSHGGFYEQYF.

The chain carries TRBV5-6 and TRBJ1-2; D gene ambiguous. Germline CDR1 reads SGHDT; CDR2 reads YYEEEE. The V and J ends lost 4 bases and 2 bases respectively, with 9 bases between them. This CDR3 is built from 13 residues. The CDR3: CASSLGKNYGYTF. CDR3 sequence (DNA): TGTGCCAGCAGCCTGGGTAAAAACTATGGCTACACCTTC. The complete variable domain, with remaining parts taken from reference TRBV5-6 and TRBJ1-2, reads DAGVTQSPTHLIKTRGQQVTLRCSPKSGHDTVSWYQQALGQGPQFIFQYYEEEERQRGNFPDRFSGHQFPNYSSELNVNALLLGDSALYLCASSLGKNYGYTFGSGTRLTVV.

The genes are TRBV14 and TRBJ2-7; a weak D match, TRBD2 (6 bases). Looked up from germline, CDR1 is SGHDN and CDR2 is FVKESK. The CDR3 has 16 residues. V lost 4 bases and J 3 bases, leaving 19 bases between the germline ends. For the CDR3, the DNA is TGTGCCAGCAGCCCCAGAATAATCCGGGACTTCTACGAGCAGTACTTC. As protein: CASSPRIIRDFYEQYF.

V is TRBV28 and J is TRBJ2-7, with 9 positions matching TRBD1. V gave up 3 bases and J gave up 10 bases; unmatched junction bases: 1. In germline, CDR1 is MDHEN, CDR2 SYDVKM. There are 11 residues in the CDR3. Written as DNA, the CDR3 is TGTGCCAGCAGTTTGGACAGGGGCCAGTACTTC. It yields the protein CASSLDRGQYF.

In this sample, this clone turned up once. The rearrangement links TRBV6-5 to TRBJ1-2, with D uncertain. There are 13 residues in the CDR3. Per the germline V gene, CDR1 is MNHEY and CDR2 is SVGAGI. V was pared by 5 bases and J by 6 bases, with 13 bases between. CDR3: CASSLHSTDGYTF. CDR3 DNA: TGTGCCAGCAGTCTCCACTCAACGGATGGCTACACCTTC.

This chain connects TRBV4-1 to TRBJ2-7, with 8 bases matching TRBD1. Germline loops: CDR1 MGHRA, CDR2 YSYEKL. The CDR3 length is 16 residues. V dropped 1 base and J dropped 3; count of bases not matched to a gene: 8. The CDR3 sequence is CASSQGTGKGSYEQYF. CDR3 sequence (DNA): TGCGCCAGCAGCCAAGGGACAGGGAAGGGGAGCTACGAGCAGTACTTC.

The CDR3 DNA reads TGTGCCAGCAGTTTGCCCCAGGGGGTTAGCGAGCAGTACTTC. It translates to CASSLPQGVSEQYF. This chain uses TRBV6-2 or TRBV6-3 with TRBJ2-7; 7 bases fit TRBD1. V shed 4 bases, J shed 6 bases, and the junction held 9 bases outside the gene matches. The CDR3 totals 14 residues. CDR1 is MNHEY and CDR2 is SVGEGT in the germline V gene.

The gene calls are TRBV9 and TRBJ2-1; 12 bases line up with TRBD1. The CDR3 sequence is 18 residues long. V lost 3 bases to trimming and J lost 2 bases; unmatched junction nucleotides: 9. Germline loops: CDR1 SGDLS, CDR2 YYNGEE. The CDR3 coding sequence is TGTGCCAGCAGCGCCGGGACAGGGGGCCCTAACGCCTACAATGAGCAGTTCTTC. Translating gives CASSAGTGGPNAYNEQFF.

J is TRBJ2-7 and V is TRBV9, with 7 bases lining up with TRBD1. The CDR3 consists of 14 residues. Germline CDR1 reads SGDLS; CDR2 reads YYNGEE. V dropped 4 bases and J dropped 0; count of bases not matched to a gene: 4. CDR3 bases: TGTGCCAGCAGCACAACAGGGGTCTCCTACGAGCAGTACTTC. Residues: CASSTTGVSYEQYF.

This sequence joins TRBV19 and TRBJ1-5, with D possibly matching TRBD1 (6 bases). Germline lookup yields CDR1 LNHDA and CDR2 SQIVND (reference sequence). The CDR3 has 14 residues. V lost 5 bases and J lost 6, with 14 bases in between. The CDR3 spells CASSARGRGQPQHF. In DNA, the CDR3 is TGTGCCAGTAGTGCCAGGGGAAGGGGTCAGCCCCAGCATTTT.

V is TRBV14 and J is TRBJ2-6; D is perhaps TRBD2 (6 bases). V lost 0 bases, J lost 2 bases, and 23 bases lay in between. CDR1 is SGHDN and CDR2 is FVKESK in the germline V gene. There are 21 residues in the CDR3. The CDR3 reads CASSQESAGTSLITGANVLTF. In nucleotides, the CDR3 is TGTGCCAGCAGCCAAGAGTCGGCAGGGACTTCTCTTATTACTGGGGCCAACGTCCTGACTTTC.

V gene TRBV29-1 combines with J gene TRBJ2-1; a weak D match, TRBD2 (7 bases). The CDR3 extends over 14 amino acids. Germline V gives CDR1 SQVTM, CDR2 ANQGSEA. Deletions cut 3 bases from V and 0 bases from J, with 9 bases between. CDR3 sequence (DNA): TGCAGCGTTGAGGGGGGGCTCTCCTACAATGAGCAGTTCTTC. Protein product: CSVEGGLSYNEQFF.

The rearrangement links TRBV11-2 to TRBJ2-3; D perhaps matches TRBD2 (5 bases). In germline, CDR1 is SGHAT, CDR2 FQNNGV. The CDR3 is made up of 15 amino acids. Deletions cut 5 bases from V and 6 bases from J, with 18 bases between. This chain's CDR3 is CASSPTGLDLDTQYF. In nucleotides, the CDR3 is TGTGCCAGCAGCCCCACGGGATTGGACTTGGATACGCAGTATTTT.